This TCR beta chain was sequenced during a study of Siglec-9 on CD8 T cells in melanoma (dated by TCRdb to between 2019 and 2020). Turning to the overall study: In this study, researchers looked at how Siglec-9 is expressed on CD8+ T cells and what Siglec-9 does to regulate T cells within the melanoma tumor microenvironment.

Receptor libraries were prepared by the immunoSEQ multiplex PCR assay. TCRdb limited this immuneACCESS table to in-frame rearrangements with V and J called. A share of clones is missing; checked studies link under half to unresolved V genes, and the rest is unexplained. This sample holds 1,400 or so clones; more than 50% were observed only once. The ten largest clonotypes hold roughly 17% of the sample. Study-wide findings and limitations: An effector memory CD8+ T-cell subset that appeared to accumulate within melanoma tumors was reported to be marked and regulated by Siglec-9.

As to this clone: This clone's antigen is unknown. Per-nucleotide qualities are absent, and no much larger clonotype sits a single base away.

Taken from the germline V gene (reference sequence), the CDR1 and CDR2 loops are SEHNR and FQNEAQ. Trimming at the junction amounts to 1 base on V and 3 bases on J, and the germline ends lie 11 bases apart. The CDR3 covers 15 residues, taking in both the cysteine and the phenylalanine. The sequence is cut down to CDR3 DNA, 45 bases in frame from base 1. The TCR sequence derives from a human donor in good health. Sequenced sample: Siglec-9+ CD8+ T cells sorted from blood. Interpreted using the paper, the cell subset or site label stands for: CD8 T cells expressing Siglec-9. The rearranged chain carries TRBV7-9 and TRBJ2-3, and TRBD1 may be the D gene, going by 6 matching bases. This receptor carries the CDR3 CASSLGRGETDTQYF. In nucleotides, the sequence is TGTGCCAGCAGCTTAGGCAGGGGAGAGACAGATACGCAGTATTTT.